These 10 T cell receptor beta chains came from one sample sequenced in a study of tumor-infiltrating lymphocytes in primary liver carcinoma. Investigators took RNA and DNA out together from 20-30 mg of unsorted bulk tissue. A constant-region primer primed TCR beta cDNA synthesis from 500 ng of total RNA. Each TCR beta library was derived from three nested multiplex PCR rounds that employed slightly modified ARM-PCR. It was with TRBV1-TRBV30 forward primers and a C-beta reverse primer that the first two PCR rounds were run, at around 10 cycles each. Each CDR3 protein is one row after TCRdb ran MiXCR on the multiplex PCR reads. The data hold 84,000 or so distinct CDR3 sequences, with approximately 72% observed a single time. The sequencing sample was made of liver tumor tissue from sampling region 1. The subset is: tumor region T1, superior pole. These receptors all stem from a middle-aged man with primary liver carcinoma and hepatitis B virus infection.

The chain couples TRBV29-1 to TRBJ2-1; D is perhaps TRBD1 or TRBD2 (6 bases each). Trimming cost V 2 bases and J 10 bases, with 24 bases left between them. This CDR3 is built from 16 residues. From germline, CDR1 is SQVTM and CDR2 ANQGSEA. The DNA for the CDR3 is TGCAGCGTTGAACCCCTGACTAGGGGGACCTCCAACGAGCAGTTCTTC. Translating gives CSVEPLTRGTSNEQFF.

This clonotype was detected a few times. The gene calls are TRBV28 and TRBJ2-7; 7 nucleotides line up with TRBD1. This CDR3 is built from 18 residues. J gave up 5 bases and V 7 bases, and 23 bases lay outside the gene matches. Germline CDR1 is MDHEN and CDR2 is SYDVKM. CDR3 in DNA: TGTGCCAGCACTTCCTACCACCGGACCGGGACAGTAGCCAACGAGCAGTACTTC. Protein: CASTSYHRTGTVANEQYF.

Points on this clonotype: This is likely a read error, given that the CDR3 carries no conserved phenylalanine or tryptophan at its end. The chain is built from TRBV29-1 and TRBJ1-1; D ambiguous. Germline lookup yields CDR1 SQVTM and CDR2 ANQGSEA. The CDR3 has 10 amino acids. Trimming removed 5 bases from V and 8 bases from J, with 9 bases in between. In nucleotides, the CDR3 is TGCAGCGTTACGACGGGGGAAGCTTTCATT. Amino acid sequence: CSVTTGEAFI.

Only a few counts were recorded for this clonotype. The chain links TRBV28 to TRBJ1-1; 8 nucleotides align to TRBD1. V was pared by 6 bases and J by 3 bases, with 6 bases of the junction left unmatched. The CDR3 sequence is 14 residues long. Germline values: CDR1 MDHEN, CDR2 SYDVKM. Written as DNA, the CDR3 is TGTGCCAGCAGACCAGGGGGCAAGGACACTGAAGCTTTCTTT. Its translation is CASRPGGKDTEAFF.

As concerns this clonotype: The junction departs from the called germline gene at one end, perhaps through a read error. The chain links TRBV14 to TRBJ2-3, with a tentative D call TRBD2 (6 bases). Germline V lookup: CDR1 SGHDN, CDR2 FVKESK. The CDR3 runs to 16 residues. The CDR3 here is CDSSQGLPGDGDTQYF. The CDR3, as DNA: TGTGACAGCAGCCAAGGTCTACCGGGAGACGGGGATACGCAGTATTTT. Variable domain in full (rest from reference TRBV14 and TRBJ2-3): EAGVTQFPSHSVIEKGQTVTLRCDPISGHDNLYWYRRVMGKEIKFLLHFVKESKQDESGMPNNRFLAERTGGTYSTLKVQPAELEDSGVYFCDSSQGLPGDGDTQYFGPGTRLTVL.

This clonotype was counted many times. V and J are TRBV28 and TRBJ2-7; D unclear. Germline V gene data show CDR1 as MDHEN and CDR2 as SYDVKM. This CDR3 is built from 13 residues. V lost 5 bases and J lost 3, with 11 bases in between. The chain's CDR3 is CASSKMGLYEQYF. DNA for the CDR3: TGTGCCAGCAGTAAAATGGGCCTCTACGAGCAGTACTTC.

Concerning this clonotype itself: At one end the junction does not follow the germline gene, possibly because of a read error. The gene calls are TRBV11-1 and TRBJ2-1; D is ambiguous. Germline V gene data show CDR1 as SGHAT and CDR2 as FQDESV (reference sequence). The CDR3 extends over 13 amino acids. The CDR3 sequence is CASSIGRANGQFF. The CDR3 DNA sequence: TGTGCCAGCAGTATAGGCCGGGCAAATGGGCAGTTCTTC.

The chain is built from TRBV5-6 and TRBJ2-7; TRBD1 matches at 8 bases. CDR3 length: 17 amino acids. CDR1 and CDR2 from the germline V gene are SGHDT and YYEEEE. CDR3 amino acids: CVRSSKDRAVSVYEQYF. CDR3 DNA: TGTGTCAGGAGCTCGAAGGACAGGGCAGTTTCCGTCTATGAGCAGTACTTC.

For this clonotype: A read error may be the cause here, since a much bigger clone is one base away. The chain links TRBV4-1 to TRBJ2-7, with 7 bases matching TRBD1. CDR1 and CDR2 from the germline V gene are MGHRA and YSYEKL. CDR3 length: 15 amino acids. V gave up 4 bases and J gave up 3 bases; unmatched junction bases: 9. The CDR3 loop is CASSRNGDSIYEQYF. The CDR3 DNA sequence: TGCGCCAGCAGCCGGAACGGGGACAGCATCTACGAGCAGTACTTC.

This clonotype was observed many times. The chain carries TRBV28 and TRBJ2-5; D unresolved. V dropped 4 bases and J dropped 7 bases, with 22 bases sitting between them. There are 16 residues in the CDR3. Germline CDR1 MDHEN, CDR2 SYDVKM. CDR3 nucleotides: TGTGCCAGCAGTTCCAAGCCGGCCGATGCTAAGGGGACCCAGTACTTC. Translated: CASSSKPADAKGTQYF.